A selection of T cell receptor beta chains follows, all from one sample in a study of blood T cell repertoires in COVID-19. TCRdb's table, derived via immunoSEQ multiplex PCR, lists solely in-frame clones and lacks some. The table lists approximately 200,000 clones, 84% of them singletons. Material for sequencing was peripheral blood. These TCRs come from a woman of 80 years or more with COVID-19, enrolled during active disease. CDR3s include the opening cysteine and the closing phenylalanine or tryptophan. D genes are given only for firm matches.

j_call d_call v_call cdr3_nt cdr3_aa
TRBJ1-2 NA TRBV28 TGTGCCAGCAGTTTACAGGGCCTACACACCTTC CASSLQGLHTF
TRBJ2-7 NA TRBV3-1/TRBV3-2 TGTGCCAGCAGCCAACAGACAGGACTCTACTACGAGCAGTACTTC CASSQQTGLYYEQYF
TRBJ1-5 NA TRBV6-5 TGTGCCAGCGGTCCTATTAATCAGCCCCAGCATTTT CASGPINQPQHF
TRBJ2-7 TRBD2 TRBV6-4 TGTGCCAGCAGTGTCCAGAGCGGGGGCGAGCAGTACTTC CASSVQSGGEQYF
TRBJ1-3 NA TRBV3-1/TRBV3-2 TGTGCCAGCAGCTTCGGTGTTTTGGACTCGCGAAACCCTTCCTCTGGAAACACCATATATTTT CASSFGVLDSRNPSSGNTIYF
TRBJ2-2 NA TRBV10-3 TGTGCCATCAGTGAGGTTGGCGGTGGGGGGACCGGGGAGCTGTTTTTT CAISEVGGGGTGELFF
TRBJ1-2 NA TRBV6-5 TGTGCCAGCAGTTACAGCGGCGGGGGCTACACCTTC CASSYSGGGYTF
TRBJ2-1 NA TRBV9 TGTGCCAGCAGCGTAGAGGTTCCCGGACACTACTCCTACAATGAGCAGTTCTTC CASSVEVPGHYSYNEQFF
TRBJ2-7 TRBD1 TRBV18 TGTGCCAGCTCTAACTTGCCGACAGGGGAGAACGAGCAGTACTTC CASSNLPTGENEQYF
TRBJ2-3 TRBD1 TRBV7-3 TGTGCCAGCAGCTTCGGACAGGCCCTTAGCACAGATACGCAGTATTTT CASSFGQALSTDTQYF